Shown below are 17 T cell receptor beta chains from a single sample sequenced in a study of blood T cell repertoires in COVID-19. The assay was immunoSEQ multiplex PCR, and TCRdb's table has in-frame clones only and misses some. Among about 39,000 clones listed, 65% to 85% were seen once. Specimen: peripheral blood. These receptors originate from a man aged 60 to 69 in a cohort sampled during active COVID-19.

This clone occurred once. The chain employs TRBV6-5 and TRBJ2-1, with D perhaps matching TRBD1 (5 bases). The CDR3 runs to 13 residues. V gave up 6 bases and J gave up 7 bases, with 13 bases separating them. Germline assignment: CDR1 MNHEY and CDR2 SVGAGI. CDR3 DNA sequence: TGTGCCAGCAGGATGACAGATTTAAATGAGCAGTTCTTC. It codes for CASRMTDLNEQFF.

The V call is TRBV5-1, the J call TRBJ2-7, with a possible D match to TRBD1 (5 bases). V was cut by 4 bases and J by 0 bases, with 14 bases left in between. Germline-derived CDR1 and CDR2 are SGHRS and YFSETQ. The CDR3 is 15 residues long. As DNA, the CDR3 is TGCGCCAGCAGCGAGGACATGCCGGCCTCCTACGAGCAGTACTTC. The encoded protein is CASSEDMPASYEQYF.

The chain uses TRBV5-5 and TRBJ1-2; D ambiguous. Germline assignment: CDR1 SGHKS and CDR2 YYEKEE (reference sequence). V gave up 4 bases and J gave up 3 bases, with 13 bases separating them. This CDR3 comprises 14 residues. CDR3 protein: CASSPTSAYYGYTF. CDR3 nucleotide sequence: TGTGCCAGCAGCCCGACATCAGCCTACTATGGCTACACCTTC.

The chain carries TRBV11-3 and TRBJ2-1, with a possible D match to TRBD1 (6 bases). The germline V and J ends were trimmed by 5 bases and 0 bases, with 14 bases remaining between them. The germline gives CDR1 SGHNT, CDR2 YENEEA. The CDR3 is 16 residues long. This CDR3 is CASSRTQGSSYNEQFF. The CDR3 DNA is TGTGCCAGCAGCCGAACGCAGGGGAGCTCCTACAATGAGCAGTTCTTC.

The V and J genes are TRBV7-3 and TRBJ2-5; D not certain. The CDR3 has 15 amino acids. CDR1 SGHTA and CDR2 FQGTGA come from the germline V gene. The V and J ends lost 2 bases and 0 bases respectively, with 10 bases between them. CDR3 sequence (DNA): TGTGCCAGCAGCTTAGGAGTAGGCGACCAAGAGACCCAGTACTTC. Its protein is CASSLGVGDQETQYF.

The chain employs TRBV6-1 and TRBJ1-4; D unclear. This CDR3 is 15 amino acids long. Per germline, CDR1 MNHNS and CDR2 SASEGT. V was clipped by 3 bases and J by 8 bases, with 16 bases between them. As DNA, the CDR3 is TGTGCCAGCAGTGACGGCGGGGTGGGCGGCGAAAAACTGTTTTTT. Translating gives CASSDGGVGGEKLFF.

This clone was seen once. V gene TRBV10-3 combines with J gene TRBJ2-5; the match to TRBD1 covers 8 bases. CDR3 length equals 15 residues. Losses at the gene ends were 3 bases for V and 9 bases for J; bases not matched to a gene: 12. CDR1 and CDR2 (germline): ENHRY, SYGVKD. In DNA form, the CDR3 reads TGTGCCATCAGTGAAACCGGGACAGGCCGAGTGGCCCAGTACTTC. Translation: CAISETGTGRVAQYF.

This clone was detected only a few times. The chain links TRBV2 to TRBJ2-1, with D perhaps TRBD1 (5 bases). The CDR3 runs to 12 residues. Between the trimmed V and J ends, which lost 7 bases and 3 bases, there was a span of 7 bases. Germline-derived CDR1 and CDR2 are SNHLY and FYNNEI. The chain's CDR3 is CASKGDYNEQFF. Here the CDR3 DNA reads TGTGCCAGCAAAGGGGACTACAATGAGCAGTTCTTC. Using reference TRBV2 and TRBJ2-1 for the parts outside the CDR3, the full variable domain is EPEVTQTPSHQVTQMGQEVILRCVPISNHLYFYWYRQILGQKVEFLVSFYNNEISEKSEIFDDQFSVERPDGSNFTLKIRSTKLEDSAMYFCASKGDYNEQFFGPGTRLTVL.

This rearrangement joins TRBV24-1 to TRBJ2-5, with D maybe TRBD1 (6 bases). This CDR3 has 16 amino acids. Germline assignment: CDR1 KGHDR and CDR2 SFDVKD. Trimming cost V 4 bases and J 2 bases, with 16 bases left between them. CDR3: CATSDPYRERQETQYF. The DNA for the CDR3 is TGTGCCACCAGTGACCCATACAGGGAGAGACAAGAGACCCAGTACTTC.

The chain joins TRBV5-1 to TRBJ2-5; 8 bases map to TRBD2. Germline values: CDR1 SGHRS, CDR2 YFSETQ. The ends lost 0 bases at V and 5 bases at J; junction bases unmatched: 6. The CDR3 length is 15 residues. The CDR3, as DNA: TGCGCCAGCAGCTTGGTTGCGGGAGGCGGGGAGACCCAGTACTTC. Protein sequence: CASSLVAGGGETQYF.

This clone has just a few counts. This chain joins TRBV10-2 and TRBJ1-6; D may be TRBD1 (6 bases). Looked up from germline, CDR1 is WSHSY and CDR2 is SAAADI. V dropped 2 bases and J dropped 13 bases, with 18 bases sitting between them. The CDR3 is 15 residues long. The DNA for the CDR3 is TGCGCCAGCAGTGAGAGAGCCCCAGGGGCCGGGCCCCTCCACTTT. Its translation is CASSERAPGAGPLHF.

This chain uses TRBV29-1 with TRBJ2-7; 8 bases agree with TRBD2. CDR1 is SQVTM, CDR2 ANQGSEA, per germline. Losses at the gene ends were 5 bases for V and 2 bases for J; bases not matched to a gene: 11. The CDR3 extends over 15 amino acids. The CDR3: CSVSGGQRKTYEQYF. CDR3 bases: TGCAGCGTTAGCGGGGGACAAAGAAAAACCTACGAGCAGTACTTC.

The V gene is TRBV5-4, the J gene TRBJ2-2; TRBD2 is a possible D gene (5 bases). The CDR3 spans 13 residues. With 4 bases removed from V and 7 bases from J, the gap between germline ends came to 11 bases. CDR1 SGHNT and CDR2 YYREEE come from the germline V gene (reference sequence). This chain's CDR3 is CASSKSSDGELFF. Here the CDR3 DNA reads TGTGCCAGCAGCAAAAGTAGCGACGGGGAGCTGTTTTTT.

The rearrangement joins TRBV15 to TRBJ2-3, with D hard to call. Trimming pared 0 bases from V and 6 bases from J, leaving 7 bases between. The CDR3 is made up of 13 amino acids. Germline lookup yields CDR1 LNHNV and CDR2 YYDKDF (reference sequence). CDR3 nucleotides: TGTGCCACCAGCAGAGATCTCGGGGATACGCAGTATTTT. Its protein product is CATSRDLGDTQYF.

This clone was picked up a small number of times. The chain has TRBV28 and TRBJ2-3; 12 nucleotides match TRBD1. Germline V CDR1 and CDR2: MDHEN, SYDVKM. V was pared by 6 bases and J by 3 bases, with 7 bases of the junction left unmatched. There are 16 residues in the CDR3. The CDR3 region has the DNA TGTGCCAGCAGAGGGGACAGGGGGCGGGGGACAGATACGCAGTATTTT. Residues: CASRGDRGRGTDTQYF.

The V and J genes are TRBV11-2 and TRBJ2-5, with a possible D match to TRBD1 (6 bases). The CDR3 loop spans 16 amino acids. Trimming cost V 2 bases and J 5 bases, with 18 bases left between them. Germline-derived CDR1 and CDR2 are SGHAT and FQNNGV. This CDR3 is CASSLPGMGASETQYF. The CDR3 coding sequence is TGTGCCAGCAGCTTACCTGGAATGGGGGCGTCGGAGACCCAGTACTTC. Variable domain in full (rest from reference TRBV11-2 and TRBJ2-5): EAGVAQSPRYKIIEKRQSVAFWCNPISGHATLYWYQQILGQGPKLLIQFQNNGVVDDSQLPKDRFSAERLKGVDSTLKIQPAKLEDSAVYLCASSLPGMGASETQYFGPGTRLLVL.

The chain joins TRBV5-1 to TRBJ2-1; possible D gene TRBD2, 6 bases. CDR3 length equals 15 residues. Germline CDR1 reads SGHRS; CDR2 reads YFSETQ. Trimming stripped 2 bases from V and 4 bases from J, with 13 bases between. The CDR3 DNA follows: TGCGCCAGCAGCTTCACCGGGACTGGATACAATGAGCAGTTCTTC. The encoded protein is CASSFTGTGYNEQFF.